The 15 T cell receptor beta chains given below trace back to one sample, sequenced in a study of T cell responses to AZD1222 COVID-19 vaccine. Profiled with immunoSEQ multiplex PCR; TCRdb holds only in-frame clones, not every one. The top ten hold around 3% of the sample, which has around 95,000 clones, over 75% seen once. The source material was peripheral blood, sampled on day 0 of AZD1222 vaccination. These TCRs come from an adult in good health.

CDR3 bases: TGTGCCATCTCGCAGACCGAGTATAATGAAAAACTGTTTTTT. Translation gives CAISQTEYNEKLFF. V usage is TRBV10-3 and J usage is TRBJ1-4; D uncertain. The CDR3 is 14 amino acids. Trimming removed 8 bases at V and 4 bases at J, with 14 bases between. CDR1 ENHRY and CDR2 SYGVKD come from the germline V gene.

The rearrangement links TRBV27 to TRBJ2-7; 10 positions agree with TRBD2. This CDR3 region has 17 residues. V dropped 0 bases and J dropped 0; count of bases not matched to a gene: 5. Looked up from germline, CDR1 is MNHEY and CDR2 is SMNVEV (reference sequence). The CDR3 is CASSLSALAGASYEQYF. DNA for the CDR3: TGTGCCAGCAGTTTATCTGCCCTAGCGGGAGCCTCCTACGAGCAGTACTTC.

This chain links TRBV11-2 with TRBJ2-2; D gene ambiguous. Looked up from germline, CDR1 is SGHAT and CDR2 is FQNNGV. CDR3 length: 17 amino acids. V lost 1 base and J lost 5, with 17 bases in between. The CDR3 protein is CASSLGRQAERTGELFF. The CDR3, as DNA: TGTGCCAGCAGCTTAGGTCGGCAGGCGGAGAGAACCGGGGAGCTGTTTTTT.

The gene calls are TRBV7-9 and TRBJ1-1; 7 nucleotides line up with TRBD1. CDR3 size: 15 residues. With 5 bases clipped from V and 0 bases from J, the junction kept 6 bases outside the gene matches. Germline values: CDR1 SEHNR, CDR2 FQNEAQ (reference sequence). CDR3: CASSPPGQLNTEAFF. CDR3 in DNA: TGTGCCAGCAGCCCCCCGGGACAGCTGAACACTGAAGCTTTCTTT.

The rearrangement uses TRBV3-1 (or the pseudogene TRBV3-2) and TRBJ2-2; maybe TRBD2 (5 bases). The CDR3 has 14 amino acids. CDR1 is LGHDT, CDR2 YNNKEL, per germline (reference sequence). V lost 3 bases, J lost 6 bases, and 11 bases lay in between. The CDR3 bases are TGTGCCAGCAGCCATGCACCCGGGGCCGGGGAGCTGTTTTTT. Its translation: CASSHAPGAGELFF.

This clone was recorded a few times. This chain links TRBV7-8 with TRBJ2-7; D remains unclear. This CDR3 region has 14 residues. The germline V gene encodes CDR1 SGHVS and CDR2 FQNEAQ. V shed 3 bases and J shed 1 base, with 10 bases lying between them. The CDR3 is CASSFETLSYEQYF. The CDR3 DNA is TGTGCCAGCAGCTTTGAAACTCTTTCCTACGAGCAGTACTTC.

The V call is TRBV5-1, the J call TRBJ1-2, with D possibly being TRBD1 (5 bases). There are 13 residues in the CDR3. The V and J ends lost 1 base and 5 bases respectively, with 9 bases between them. CDR1 and CDR2 (germline): SGHRS, YFSETQ. The CDR3 region is CASSLSGTYGYTF. DNA of the CDR3: TGCGCCAGCAGCTTGTCCGGGACGTATGGCTACACCTTC.

V and J are TRBV18 and TRBJ2-7; no clear D gene. Germline V lookup: CDR1 KGHSH, CDR2 LQKENI. The CDR3 spans 12 residues. V was clipped by 3 bases and J by 2 bases, with 5 bases between them. CDR3 DNA: TGTGCCAGCTCACCTGGAGCCTACGAGCAGTACTTC. It yields the protein CASSPGAYEQYF.

The chain combines TRBV2 with TRBJ1-2; maybe TRBD1 (5 bases). The germline CDR1 and CDR2 sequences are SNHLY and FYNNEI. Deletions cut 3 bases from V and 10 bases from J, with 15 bases between. The CDR3 contains 13 residues. CDR3 region: CASSEGGQGDYTF. The CDR3 region has the DNA TGTGCCAGCAGTGAGGGGGGTCAAGGGGACTACACCTTC. Variable domain in full (rest from reference TRBV2 and TRBJ1-2): EPEVTQTPSHQVTQMGQEVILRCVPISNHLYFYWYRQILGQKVEFLVSFYNNEISEKSEIFDDQFSVERPDGSNFTLKIRSTKLEDSAMYFCASSEGGQGDYTFGSGTRLTVV.

This clone showed up just once. The V gene is TRBV28, the J gene TRBJ2-2; 7 bases agree with TRBD2. This CDR3 comprises 16 residues. J was trimmed by 4 bases and V by 2 bases; bases with no gene match: 7. CDR1 is MDHEN and CDR2 is SYDVKM in the germline V gene. The CDR3 DNA reads as TGTGCCAGCAGTTTAATCTCCGCGGGGGTCACCGGGGAGCTGTTTTTT. This codes for CASSLISAGVTGELFF.

The J gene is TRBJ1-1, the V gene TRBV2; no clear D gene. Deletions cut 6 bases from V and 6 bases from J, with 11 bases between. Germline V gene lookup returns CDR1 SNHLY and CDR2 FYNNEI. The CDR3 is 12 amino acids. Here the CDR3 DNA reads TGTGCCAGCAGCCCTACAACGTCTGAAGCTTTCTTT. Amino acid sequence: CASSPTTSEAFF.

This sequence joins TRBV7-2 and TRBJ2-2; D unclear. The V gene lost 2 bases and the J gene lost 4 bases, with 8 bases spanning the gap. Germline V gene data show CDR1 as SGHTA and CDR2 as FQGNSA. The CDR3 runs to 14 residues. In DNA, the CDR3 is TGTGCCAGCAGCTTAACCCCCAGCACCGGGGAGCTGTTTTTT. Residues: CASSLTPSTGELFF.

The rearrangement links TRBV25-1 to TRBJ2-2; 8 nucleotides agree with TRBD2. The CDR3 is made up of 16 amino acids. Trimming took 1 base from V and 4 from J; bases not matched to a gene: 5. Germline loops: CDR1 MGHDK, CDR2 SYGVNS. This CDR3 is CASSEWSGSGTGELFF. Here the CDR3 DNA reads TGTGCCAGCAGTGAATGGAGCGGGAGTGGCACCGGGGAGCTGTTTTTT.

The chain employs TRBV4-3 and TRBJ2-3; D gene ambiguous. The germline CDR1 and CDR2 sequences are LGHNA and YSLEER. The CDR3 has 15 amino acids. The V end was cut by 4 bases, the J end by 2 bases, with 13 bases between. CDR3 region: CASSRTHRVTDTQYF. The CDR3 DNA follows: TGCGCCAGCAGCCGAACACATAGGGTCACAGATACGCAGTATTTT.

This chain links TRBV5-6 with TRBJ1-1, with D perhaps matching TRBD1 (6 bases). This CDR3 has 13 residues. CDR1 is SGHDT, CDR2 YYEEEE, per germline. Trimming removed 0 bases from V and 4 bases from J, with 7 bases in between. The CDR3 DNA reads TGTGCCAGCAGCTTGGAGGGGGTCACTGAAGCTTTCTTT. It is translated as CASSLEGVTEAFF.